A selection of T cell receptor beta chains follows, all from one sample in a study of T cells after yellow fever vaccination. TCRdb re-derived calls from the 5' RACE reads in MiXCR, one entry per CDR3 protein. Seen here are more than 95,000 distinct CDR3 sequences, 7.4% observed once, and the top ten hold around 2.7%. The specimen comprised CD4+ T cells sorted from PBMCs, sampled 9 to 10 days after the first yellow fever vaccination. Receptors originate from a man between 18 and 35 years old who received the YFV17D yellow fever vaccine. Each CDR3 is given with its conserved first and last residue. A D gene is named only where the DNA matches it firmly. The size field is filled for only some rows; it gives once, few, many or a size class.

j_gene	d_gene	v_gene	abundance	len	CDR3nt	CDR3aa
TRBJ1-1	TRBD1	TRBV7-2	.	15	TGTGCCAGCAGCTTAGTGGGACAGGGAGGGACTGAAGCTTTCTTT	CASSLVGQGGTEAFF
TRBJ2-5	TRBD1	TRBV11-2	many	13	TGTGCCAGCAGCTTACGGGACAGGGGGACCCAGTACTTC	CASSLRDRGTQYF
TRBJ1-2	.	TRBV5-1	many	15	TGCGCCAGCAGCTTGGACACCCCTTTGGACTATGGCTACACCTTC	CASSLDTPLDYGYTF
TRBJ1-6	.	TRBV12-3/TRBV12-4	few	15	TGTGCCAGCAGTGCCGACAGGTATACTGGTTCACCCCTCCACTTT	CASSADRYTGSPLHF
TRBJ2-1	TRBD2	TRBV6-5	many	16	TGTGCCAGCAGTTATGGCGGGGGATATCACGTCAATGAGCAGTTCTTC	CASSYGGGYHVNEQFF
TRBJ2-1	.	TRBV7-8	many	13	TGTGCCAGCAGCTACACCAATGGGAATGAGCAGTTCTTC	CASSYTNGNEQFF
TRBJ1-2	TRBD1	TRBV25-1	many	14	TGTGCCAGCAGTGATCCGACAGGGAACTATGGCTACACCTTC	CASSDPTGNYGYTF
TRBJ2-1	TRBD1	TRBV5-8	.	16	TGTGCCAGCAGCATGTTACAGGGGGCGTTCAGGCATGAGCAGTTCTTC	CASSMLQGAFRHEQFF
TRBJ1-6	TRBD1	TRBV7-2	many	14	TGTGCCAGCAGCGGCAGGGACAGGATTTCACCCCTCCACTTT	CASSGRDRISPLHF
TRBJ1-1	.	TRBV29-1	many	10	TGCATGGTTACGAACACTGAAGCTTTCTTT	CMVTNTEAFF
TRBJ2-1	TRBD1	TRBV4-2	.	16	TGTGCCAGCAGCCAAGACGACAGGGGTTCCCACAATGAGCAGTTCTTC	CASSQDDRGSHNEQFF
TRBJ2-7	TRBD2	TRBV10-3	many	15	TGTGCCATCACCCAAACTAGCGGGGGGGCGGGGGAGCAGTACTTC	CAITQTSGGAGEQYF
TRBJ1-1	TRBD1	TRBV12-3/TRBV12-4	medium-sized	13	TGTGCCAGCAGTTTACCAGGGGGGACTGAAGCTTTCTTT	CASSLPGGTEAFF
TRBJ2-5	.	TRBV7-2	many	12	TGTGCCAGCAGCAAATTCTTAGGGACCCAGTACTTC	CASSKFLGTQYF
TRBJ2-2	.	TRBV7-2	many	14	TGTGCCAGCAGCTTAGAGCTGCGGTCCGGGGAGCTGTTTTTT	CASSLELRSGELFF
TRBJ2-1	TRBD2	TRBV20-1	many	15	TGCAGTGCGTGGACTAGCGGGGGGTCTTACAATGAGCAGTTCTTC	CSAWTSGGSYNEQFF
TRBJ2-1	TRBD1	TRBV5-1	many	15	TGCGCCAGCAGCCCCGGAGGACAGGGGGCCTATGAGCAGTTCTTC	CASSPGGQGAYEQFF
TRBJ2-5	.	TRBV5-6	few	14	TGTGCCAGCAGCTTAGGGGGGGCCCCAGAGACCCAGTACTTC	CASSLGGAPETQYF
TRBJ2-1	TRBD2	TRBV3-1	.	17	TGTGCCAGCAGCCAAGCGGACGGGACTAGCGGGGGTAGTGAGCAGTTCTTC	CASSQADGTSGGSEQFF
TRBJ1-2	.	TRBV6-2/TRBV6-3	many	16	TGTGCCAGCAGAAAGGCCGGGACCGCGGGGTACTATGGCTACACCTTC	CASRKAGTAGYYGYTF
TRBJ2-3	.	TRBV24-1	many	14	TGTGCCACCAGTGAGAGGGGTGGGTCAGATACGCAGTATTTT	CATSERGGSDTQYF
TRBJ1-1	.	TRBV27	few	15	TGTGCCAGCAGCCCGGGTGCGAGCAGGAACACTGAAGCTTTCTTT	CASSPGASRNTEAFF
TRBJ2-5	TRBD1	TRBV5-1	many	15	TGCGCCAGCAGCGGGATGGGAGGACAGGGAAAGACCCAGTACTTC	CASSGMGGQGKTQYF
TRBJ2-3	TRBD2	TRBV24-1	many	15	TGTGCCACCAGTGAATCCGGGACTAGCGGTAATACGCAGTATTTT	CATSESGTSGNTQYF
TRBJ1-5	.	TRBV6-5	many	15	TGTGCCAGCAGGTCCACAGGGAATAGCAATCAGCCCCAGCATTTT	CASRSTGNSNQPQHF
TRBJ1-3	.	TRBV9	many	13	TGTGCCAGCAGCGCGGCTAGTGGAAACACCATATATTTT	CASSAASGNTIYF
TRBJ2-5	TRBD1	TRBV24-1	many	15	TGTGCCACCAGTGATTTGGACAGGGGGGAGGAGACCCAGTACTTC	CATSDLDRGEETQYF
TRBJ2-1	.	TRBV5-1	many	14	TGCGCCAGCAGCTTCGCGGGGCGGTACAATGAGCAGTTCTTC	CASSFAGRYNEQFF
TRBJ2-3	TRBD1	TRBV4-3	.	17	TGCGCCAGCAGCCAAGATGGTACAGGGGGCGTCGGAGATACGCAGTATTTT	CASSQDGTGGVGDTQYF
TRBJ2-4	TRBD2	TRBV5-1	many	16	TGCGCCAGCAGCTTGGAGGGACTAGCGTTCAAAAACATTCAGTACTTC	CASSLEGLAFKNIQYF
TRBJ2-5	TRBD2	TRBV7-8	many	16	TGTGCCAGCCGCCCGGGACTAGCGGGGGGTCAAGAGACCCAGTACTTC	CASRPGLAGGQETQYF
TRBJ1-1	.	TRBV5-1	many	14	TGCGCCAGCAGCTTGGCCGTGGGGAACACTGAAGCTTTCTTT	CASSLAVGNTEAFF
TRBJ1-5	TRBD1	TRBV12-3/TRBV12-4	many	17	TGTGCCAGCAGTTTGGAGGACAGGGATAGGGGCAATCAGCCCCAGCATTTT	CASSLEDRDRGNQPQHF
TRBJ1-2	.	TRBV3-1	medium-sized	12	TGTGCCAGCAGCCGAGAGTCCTATGGCTACACCTTC	CASSRESYGYTF
TRBJ2-1	.	TRBV20-1	many	14	TGCAGTGCTGGCAGGGGTATACATTTCAATGAGCAGTTCTTC	CSAGRGIHFNEQFF
TRBJ1-1	.	TRBV25-1	many	13	TGTGCCAGCAGTCCAGGACGGGACACTGAAGCTTTCTTT	CASSPGRDTEAFF
TRBJ2-3	.	TRBV5-1	many	14	TGCGCCAGCGGGCAAGGGACTTTCACAGATACGCAGTATTTT	CASGQGTFTDTQYF
TRBJ2-7	TRBD2	TRBV20-1	.	14	TGCAGTGCTGCCACTAGCGGGGAGTCCTACGAGCAGTACTTC	CSAATSGESYEQYF
TRBJ2-5	.	TRBV29-1	many	12	TGCAGCGTTGGCAGGGTCGTAGAGACCCAGTACTTC	CSVGRVVETQYF
TRBJ2-1	TRBD2	TRBV5-1	many	13	TGCGCCAGCTTCCTGACGGGGGGAAGTGAGCAGTTCTTC	CASFLTGGSEQFF
TRBJ2-3	.	TRBV3-1	many	18	TGTGCCAGCAGCGATGATTTAGCAGGGATCTCTTCGGGGGATACGCAGTATTTT	CASSDDLAGISSGDTQYF
TRBJ1-4	.	TRBV7-2	many	16	TGTGCCAGCAGCACCGGGGGAACAGGGTTTAATGAAAAACTGTTTTTT	CASSTGGTGFNEKLFF